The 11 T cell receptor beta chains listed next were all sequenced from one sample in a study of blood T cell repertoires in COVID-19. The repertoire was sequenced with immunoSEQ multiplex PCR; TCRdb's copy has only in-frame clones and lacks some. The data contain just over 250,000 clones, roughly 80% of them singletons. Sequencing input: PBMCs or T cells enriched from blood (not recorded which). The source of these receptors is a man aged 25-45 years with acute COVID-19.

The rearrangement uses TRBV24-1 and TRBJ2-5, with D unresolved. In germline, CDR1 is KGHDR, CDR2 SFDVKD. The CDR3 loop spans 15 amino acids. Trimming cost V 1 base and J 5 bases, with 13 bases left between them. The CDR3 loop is CATSDFRSRHETQYF. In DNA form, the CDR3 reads TGTGCCACCAGTGATTTCCGTTCCCGACACGAGACCCAGTACTTC.

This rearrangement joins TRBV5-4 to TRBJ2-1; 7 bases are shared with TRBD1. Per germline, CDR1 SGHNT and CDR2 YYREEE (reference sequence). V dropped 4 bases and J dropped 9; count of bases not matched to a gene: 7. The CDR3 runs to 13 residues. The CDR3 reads CASSPRQGSEQFF. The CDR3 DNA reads TGTGCCAGCAGCCCAAGACAGGGCAGTGAGCAGTTCTTC.

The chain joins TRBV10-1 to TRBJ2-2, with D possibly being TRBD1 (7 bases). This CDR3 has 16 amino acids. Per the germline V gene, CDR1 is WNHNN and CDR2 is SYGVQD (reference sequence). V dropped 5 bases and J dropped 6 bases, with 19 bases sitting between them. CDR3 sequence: CASSPDRTKNAGELFF. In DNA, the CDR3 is TGCGCCAGCAGTCCGGACAGGACTAAAAACGCCGGGGAGCTGTTTTTT.

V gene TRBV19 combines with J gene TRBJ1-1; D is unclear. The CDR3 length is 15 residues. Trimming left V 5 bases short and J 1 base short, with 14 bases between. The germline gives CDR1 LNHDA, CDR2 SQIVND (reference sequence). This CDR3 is CASSPRGAKNTEAFF. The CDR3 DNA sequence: TGTGCCAGTAGTCCCCGGGGAGCAAAGAACACTGAAGCTTTCTTT.

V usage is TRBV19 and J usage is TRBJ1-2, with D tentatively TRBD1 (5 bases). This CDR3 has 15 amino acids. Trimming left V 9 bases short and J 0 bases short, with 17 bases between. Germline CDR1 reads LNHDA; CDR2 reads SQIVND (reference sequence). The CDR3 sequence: CASTRGGVPNYGYTF. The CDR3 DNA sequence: TGTGCCAGCACTAGGGGAGGGGTCCCTAACTATGGCTACACCTTC.

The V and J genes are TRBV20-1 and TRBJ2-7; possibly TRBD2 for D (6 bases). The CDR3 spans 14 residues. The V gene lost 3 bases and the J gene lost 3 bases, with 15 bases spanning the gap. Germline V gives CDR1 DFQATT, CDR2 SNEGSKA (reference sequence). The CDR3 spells CSASRGGGFYEQYV. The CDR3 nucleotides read TGCAGTGCTAGTAGGGGAGGAGGGTTCTACGAGCAGTACGTC.

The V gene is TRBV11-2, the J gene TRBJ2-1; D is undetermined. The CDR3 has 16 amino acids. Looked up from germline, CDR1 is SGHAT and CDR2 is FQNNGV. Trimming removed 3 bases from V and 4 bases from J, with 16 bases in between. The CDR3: CASSLSPALTYNEQFF. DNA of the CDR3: TGTGCCAGCAGCTTGTCCCCAGCGCTAACATACAATGAGCAGTTCTTC.

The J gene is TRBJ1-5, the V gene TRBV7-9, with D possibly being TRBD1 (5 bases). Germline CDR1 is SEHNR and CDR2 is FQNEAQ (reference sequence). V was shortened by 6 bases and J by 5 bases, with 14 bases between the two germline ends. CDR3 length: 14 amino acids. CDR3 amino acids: CASSVGAGYQPQHF. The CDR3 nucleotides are TGTGCCAGCAGTGTTGGGGCAGGGTATCAGCCCCAGCATTTT.

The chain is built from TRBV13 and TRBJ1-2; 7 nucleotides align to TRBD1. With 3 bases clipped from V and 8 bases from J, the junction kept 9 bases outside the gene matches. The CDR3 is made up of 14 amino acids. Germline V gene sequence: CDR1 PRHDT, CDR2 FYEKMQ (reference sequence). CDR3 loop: CASSFVQGRGGYTF. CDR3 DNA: TGTGCCAGCAGCTTTGTACAGGGGCGGGGAGGCTACACCTTC.

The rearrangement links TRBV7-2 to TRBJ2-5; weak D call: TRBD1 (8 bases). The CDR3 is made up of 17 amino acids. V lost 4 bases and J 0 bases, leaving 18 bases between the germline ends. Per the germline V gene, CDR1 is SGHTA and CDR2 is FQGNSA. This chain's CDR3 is CASSSPGRTGYQETQYF. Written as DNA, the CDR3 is TGTGCCAGCAGCTCCCCCGGGAGGACAGGGTACCAAGAGACCCAGTACTTC.

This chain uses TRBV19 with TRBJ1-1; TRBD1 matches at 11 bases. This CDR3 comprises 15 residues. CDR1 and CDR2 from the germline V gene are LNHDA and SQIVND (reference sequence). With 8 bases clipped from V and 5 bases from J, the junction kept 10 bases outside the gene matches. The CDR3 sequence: CASRNRDRGSTEAFF. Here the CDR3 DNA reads TGTGCCAGTCGGAACCGGGACAGGGGGAGTACTGAAGCTTTCTTT. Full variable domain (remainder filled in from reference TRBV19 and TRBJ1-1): DGGITQSPKYLFRKEGQNVTLSCEQNLNHDAMYWYRQDPGQGLRLIYYSQIVNDFQKGDIAEGYSVSREKKESFPLTVTSAQKNPTAFYLCASRNRDRGSTEAFFGQGTRLTVV.